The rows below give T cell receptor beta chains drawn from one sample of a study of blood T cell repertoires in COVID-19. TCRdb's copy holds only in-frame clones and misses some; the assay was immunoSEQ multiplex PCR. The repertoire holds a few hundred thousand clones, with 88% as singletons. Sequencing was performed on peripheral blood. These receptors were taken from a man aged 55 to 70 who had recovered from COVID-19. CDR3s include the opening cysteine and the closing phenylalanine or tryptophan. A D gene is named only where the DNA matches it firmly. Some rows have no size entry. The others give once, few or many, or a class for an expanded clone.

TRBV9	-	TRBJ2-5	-	CASSVDWYQETQYF	TGTGCCAGCAGCGTAGACTGGTACCAAGAGACCCAGTACTTC
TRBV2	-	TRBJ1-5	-	CASSALNSNQPQHF	TGTGCCAGCAGTGCCCTTAATAGCAATCAGCCCCAGCATTTT
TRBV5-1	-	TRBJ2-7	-	CASSFEGYEQYF	TGCGCCAGCAGCTTTGAGGGCTACGAGCAGTACTTC
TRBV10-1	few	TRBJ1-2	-	CASSDRLDYGYTF	TGCGCCAGCAGTGACAGGTTGGACTATGGCTACACCTTC
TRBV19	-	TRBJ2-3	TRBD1	CASSKRQGSTDTQYF	TGTGCCAGTAGTAAAAGACAGGGGAGCACAGATACGCAGTATTTT
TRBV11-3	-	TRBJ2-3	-	CASSPRAGLGTDTQYF	TGTGCCAGCAGCCCGCGGGCGGGGCTGGGCACAGATACGCAGTATTTT
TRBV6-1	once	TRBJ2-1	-	CASSEIGAWNEQFF	TGTGCCAGCAGTGAAATAGGGGCCTGGAATGAGCAGTTCTTC
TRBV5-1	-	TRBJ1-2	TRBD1	CASRLGQASGGYTF	TGCGCCAGCAGACTGGGACAGGCGTCTGGTGGCTACACCTTC
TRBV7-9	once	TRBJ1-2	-	CASSLGQGYGYTF	TGTGCCAGCAGCTTAGGGCAGGGCTATGGCTACACCTTC
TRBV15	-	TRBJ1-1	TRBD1	CATSTNPGGPLDTEAFF	TGTGCCACCAGCACCAACCCAGGGGGCCCCCTAGACACTGAAGCTTTCTTT
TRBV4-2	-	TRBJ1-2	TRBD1	CASSQGGTDRGYTF	TGTGCCAGCAGCCAAGGAGGGACAGACAGAGGCTACACCTTC
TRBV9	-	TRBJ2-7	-	CASSVGRDKIYEQYF	TGTGCCAGCAGCGTGGGACGGGACAAAATCTACGAGCAGTACTTC
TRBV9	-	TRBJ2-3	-	CASSPRPQYPTDTQYF	TGTGCCAGCAGCCCCAGACCACAGTATCCCACAGATACGCAGTATTTT
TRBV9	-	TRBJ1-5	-	CASSLTGEGYQPQHF	TGTGCCAGCAGCCTAACGGGGGAAGGCTATCAGCCCCAGCATTTT
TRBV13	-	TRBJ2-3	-	CASSLRGSTDTQYF	TGTGCCAGCAGCCTCCGGGGGAGCACAGATACGCAGTATTTT
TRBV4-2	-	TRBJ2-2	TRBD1	CASSLPGTGGVITGELFF	TGTGCCAGCAGCCTCCCCGGGACAGGGGGCGTAATCACCGGGGAGCTGTTTTTT
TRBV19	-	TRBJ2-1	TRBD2	CASSMWTGGDNEQFF	TGTGCCAGTAGTATGTGGACGGGGGGTGACAATGAGCAGTTCTTC
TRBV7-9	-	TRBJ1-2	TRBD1	CASSRGQGGGYGYTF	TGTGCCAGCAGCCGAGGACAGGGAGGTGGCTATGGCTACACCTTC
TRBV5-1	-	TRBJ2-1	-	CASSSPAANEQFF	TGCGCCAGCAGCTCGCCAGCGGCAAATGAGCAGTTCTTC
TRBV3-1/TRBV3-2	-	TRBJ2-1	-	CASSQGHSSSYNEQFF	TGTGCCAGCAGCCAAGGGCATTCCAGCTCCTACAATGAGCAGTTCTTC
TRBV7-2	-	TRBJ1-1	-	CASSLVGGARIGTEAFF	TGTGCCAGCAGCTTAGTTGGGGGGGCGCGGATCGGCACTGAAGCTTTCTTT
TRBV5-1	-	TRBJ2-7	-	CASSLWTLGYYEQYF	TGCGCCAGCAGCTTATGGACTCTGGGGTACTACGAGCAGTACTTC
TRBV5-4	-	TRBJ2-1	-	CASSFSGYNEQFF	TGTGCCAGCAGCTTTTCGGGCTACAATGAGCAGTTCTTC